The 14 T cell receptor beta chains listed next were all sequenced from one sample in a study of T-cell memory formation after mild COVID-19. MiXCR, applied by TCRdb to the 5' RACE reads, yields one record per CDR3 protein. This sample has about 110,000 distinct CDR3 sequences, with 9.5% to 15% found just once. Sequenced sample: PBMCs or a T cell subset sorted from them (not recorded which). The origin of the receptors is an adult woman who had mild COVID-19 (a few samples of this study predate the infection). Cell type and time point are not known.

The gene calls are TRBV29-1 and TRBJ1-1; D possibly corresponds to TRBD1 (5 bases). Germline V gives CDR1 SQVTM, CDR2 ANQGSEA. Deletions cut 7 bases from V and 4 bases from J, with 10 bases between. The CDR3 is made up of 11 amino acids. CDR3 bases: TGCAGCGGCGGGGGAGGCACTGAAGCTTTCTTT. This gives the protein CSGGGGTEAFF.

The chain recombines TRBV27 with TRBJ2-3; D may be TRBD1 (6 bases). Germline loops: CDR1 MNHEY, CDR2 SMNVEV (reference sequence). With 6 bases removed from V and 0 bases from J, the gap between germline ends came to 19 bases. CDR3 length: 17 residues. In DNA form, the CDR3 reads TGTGCCAGCAGCCCCGCGACAGGACTTCGTAGCACAGATACGCAGTATTTT. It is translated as CASSPATGLRSTDTQYF.

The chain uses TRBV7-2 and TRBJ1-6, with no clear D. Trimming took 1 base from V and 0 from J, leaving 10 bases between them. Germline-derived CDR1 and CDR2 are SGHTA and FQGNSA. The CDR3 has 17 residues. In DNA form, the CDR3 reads TGTGCCAGCAGCTTAGGGTTCGAGAGCTCCTATAATTCACCCCTCCACTTT. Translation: CASSLGFESSYNSPLHF.

The CDR3 here is CASSLAGGVHEQFF. The CDR3 nucleotides read TGTGCCAGCAGTTTAGCGGGAGGGGTCCATGAGCAGTTCTTC. V gene TRBV6-2 or TRBV6-3 combines with J gene TRBJ2-1, with 11 bases lining up with TRBD2. Germline CDR1 and CDR2: MNHEY and SVGEGT. The CDR3 covers 14 residues. The ends lost 4 bases at V and 8 bases at J; junction bases unmatched: 4.

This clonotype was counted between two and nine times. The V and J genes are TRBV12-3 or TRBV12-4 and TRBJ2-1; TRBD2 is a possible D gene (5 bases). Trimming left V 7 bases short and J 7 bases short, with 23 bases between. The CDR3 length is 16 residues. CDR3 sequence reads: CASTFPVGERLNEQFF. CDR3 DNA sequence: TGTGCCAGCACTTTTCCGGTCGGGGAGCGGTTAAATGAGCAGTTCTTC.

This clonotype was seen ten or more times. The CDR3 here is CASSLDRNYNEQFF. The CDR3 nucleotides are TGTGCCAGCAGCTTAGACAGAAACTACAATGAGCAGTTCTTC. The chain combines TRBV7-9 with TRBJ2-1, with D uncertain. This CDR3 has 14 residues. V shed 1 base and J shed 3 bases, with 7 bases lying between them. CDR1 and CDR2 (germline): SEHNR, FQNEAQ (reference sequence).

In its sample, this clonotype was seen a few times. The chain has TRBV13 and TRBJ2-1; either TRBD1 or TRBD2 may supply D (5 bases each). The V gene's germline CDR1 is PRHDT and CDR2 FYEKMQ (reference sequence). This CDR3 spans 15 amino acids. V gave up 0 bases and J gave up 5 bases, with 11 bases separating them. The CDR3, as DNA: TGTGCCAGCAGCTTAGGGGGGCTCGGGAACAATGAGCAGTTCTTC. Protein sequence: CASSLGGLGNNEQFF. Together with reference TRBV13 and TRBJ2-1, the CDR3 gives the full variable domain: AAGVIQSPRHLIKEKRETATLKCYPIPRHDTVYWYQQGPGQDPQFLISFYEKMQSDKGSIPDRFSAQQFSDYHSELNMSSLELGDSALYFCASSLGGLGNNEQFFGPGTRLTVL.

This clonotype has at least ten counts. The CDR3 here is CASSLSLAATYNEQFF. The CDR3 nucleotides are TGTGCCAGCAGCTTATCACTAGCGGCGACCTACAATGAGCAGTTCTTC. The V gene is TRBV7-2, the J gene TRBJ2-1, with 8 bases lining up with TRBD2. J lost 2 bases, V lost 2 bases, and 5 bases had no gene match. The CDR3 consists of 16 residues. Germline CDR1 and CDR2: SGHTA and FQGNSA.

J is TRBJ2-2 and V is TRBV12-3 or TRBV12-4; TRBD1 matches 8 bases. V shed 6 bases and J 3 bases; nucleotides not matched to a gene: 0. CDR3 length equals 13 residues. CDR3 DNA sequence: TGTGCCAGCAGGGGACAGGACACCGGGGAGCTGTTTTTT. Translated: CASRGQDTGELFF.

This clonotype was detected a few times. Here the CDR3 reads CASSPLRGDTQYF. The CDR3 bases are TGTGCCAGCAGCCCATTGCGAGGGGATACGCAGTATTTT. V is TRBV7-6 and J is TRBJ2-3, with D tentatively TRBD2 (5 bases). This CDR3 is 13 amino acids long. Germline-derived CDR1 and CDR2 are SGHVS and FNYEAQ. Trimming took 5 bases from V and 6 from J, leaving 12 bases between them.

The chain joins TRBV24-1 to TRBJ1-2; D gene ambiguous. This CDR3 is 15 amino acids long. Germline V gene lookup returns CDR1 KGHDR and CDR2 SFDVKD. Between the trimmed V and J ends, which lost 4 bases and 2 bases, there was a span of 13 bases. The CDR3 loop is CATSDRGPENYGYTF. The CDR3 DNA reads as TGTGCCACCAGTGACCGAGGTCCCGAAAACTATGGCTACACCTTC.

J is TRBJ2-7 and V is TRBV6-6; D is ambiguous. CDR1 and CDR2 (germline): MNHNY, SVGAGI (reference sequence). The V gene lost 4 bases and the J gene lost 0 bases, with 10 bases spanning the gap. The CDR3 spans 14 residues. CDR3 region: CASSWLPSSYEQYF. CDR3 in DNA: TGTGCCAGCAGTTGGCTACCCAGCTCCTACGAGCAGTACTTC.

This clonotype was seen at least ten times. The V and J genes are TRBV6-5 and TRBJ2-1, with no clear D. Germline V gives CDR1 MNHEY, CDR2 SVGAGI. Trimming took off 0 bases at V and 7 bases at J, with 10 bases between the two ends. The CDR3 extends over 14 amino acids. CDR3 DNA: TGTGCCAGCAGTTACTCCTCCGCAGAAAATGAGCAGTTCTTC. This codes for CASSYSSAENEQFF.

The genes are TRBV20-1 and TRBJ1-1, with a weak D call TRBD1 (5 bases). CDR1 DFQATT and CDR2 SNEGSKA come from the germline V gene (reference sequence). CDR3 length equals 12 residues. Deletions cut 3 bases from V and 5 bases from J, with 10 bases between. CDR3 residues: CSARGGGTEAFF. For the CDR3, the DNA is TGCAGTGCTAGGGGGGGAGGGACTGAAGCTTTCTTT.